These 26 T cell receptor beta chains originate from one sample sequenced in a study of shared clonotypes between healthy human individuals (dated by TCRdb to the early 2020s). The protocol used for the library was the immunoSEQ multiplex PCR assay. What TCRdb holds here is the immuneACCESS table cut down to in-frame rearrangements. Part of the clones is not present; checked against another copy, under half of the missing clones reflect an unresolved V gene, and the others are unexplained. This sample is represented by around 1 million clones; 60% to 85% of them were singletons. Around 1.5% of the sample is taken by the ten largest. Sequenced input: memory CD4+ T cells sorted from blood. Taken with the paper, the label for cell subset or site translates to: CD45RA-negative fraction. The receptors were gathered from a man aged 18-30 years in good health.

The CDR3 sequence: CASKRGPFYEQYF. The CDR3 coding sequence is TGTGCCAGTAAGCGGGGCCCCTTCTACGAGCAGTACTTC. J is TRBJ2-7 and V is TRBV2, with 7 positions matching TRBD2. The CDR3 length is 13 residues. Germline V gene sequence: CDR1 SNHLY, CDR2 FYNNEI. The V segment lost 9 bases and the J segment 3 bases; nucleotides outside the gene matches: 8.

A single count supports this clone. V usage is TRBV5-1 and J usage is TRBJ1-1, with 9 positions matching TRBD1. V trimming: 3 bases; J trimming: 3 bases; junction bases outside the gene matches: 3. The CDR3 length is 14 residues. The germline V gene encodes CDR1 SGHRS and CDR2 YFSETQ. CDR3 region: CASSSRTGDTEAFF. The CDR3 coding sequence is TGCGCCAGCAGCTCTAGGACAGGGGACACTGAAGCTTTCTTT.

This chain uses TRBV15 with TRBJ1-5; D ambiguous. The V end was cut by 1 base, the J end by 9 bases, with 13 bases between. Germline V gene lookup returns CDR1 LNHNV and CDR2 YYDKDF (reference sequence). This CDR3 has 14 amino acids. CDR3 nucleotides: TGTGCCACCAGCAGAGTCGACACCCCGGGGCCCCAGCATTTT. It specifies CATSRVDTPGPQHF.

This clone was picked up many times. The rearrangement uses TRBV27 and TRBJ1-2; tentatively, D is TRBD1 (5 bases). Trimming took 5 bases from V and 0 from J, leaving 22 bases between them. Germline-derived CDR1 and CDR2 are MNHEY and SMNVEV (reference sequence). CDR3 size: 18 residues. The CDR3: CASSPSHFDRASNYGYTF. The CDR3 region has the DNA TGTGCCAGCAGTCCATCCCACTTCGACAGAGCCTCTAACTATGGCTACACCTTC.

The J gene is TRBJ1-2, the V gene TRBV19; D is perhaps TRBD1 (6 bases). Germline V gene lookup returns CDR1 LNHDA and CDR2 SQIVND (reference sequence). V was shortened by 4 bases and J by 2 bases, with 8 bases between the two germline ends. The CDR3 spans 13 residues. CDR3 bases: TGTGCCAGTAGTAGGGGGCGCAACTATGGCTACACCTTC. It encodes CASSRGRNYGYTF.

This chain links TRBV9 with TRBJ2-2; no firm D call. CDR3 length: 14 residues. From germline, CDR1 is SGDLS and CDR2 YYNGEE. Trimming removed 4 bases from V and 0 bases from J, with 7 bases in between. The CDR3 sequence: CASSSLANTGELFF. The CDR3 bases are TGTGCCAGCAGCTCCTTAGCGAACACCGGGGAGCTGTTTTTT.

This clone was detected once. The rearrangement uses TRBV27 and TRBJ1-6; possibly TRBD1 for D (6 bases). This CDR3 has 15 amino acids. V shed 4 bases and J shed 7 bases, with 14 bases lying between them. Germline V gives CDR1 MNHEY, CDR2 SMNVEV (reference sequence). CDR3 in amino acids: CASSSRQVDNSPLHF. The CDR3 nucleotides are TGTGCCAGCAGTTCACGACAGGTTGACAATTCACCCCTCCACTTT.

DNA for the CDR3: TGTGCCAGCAGCTTAGGGGCAGGGGGAAACAATGAGCAGTTCTTC. Protein sequence: CASSLGAGGNNEQFF. This sequence joins TRBV11-3 and TRBJ2-1, with 7 nucleotides matching TRBD1. This CDR3 comprises 15 residues. Germline V lookup: CDR1 SGHNT, CDR2 YENEEA. With 1 base clipped from V and 5 bases from J, the junction kept 5 bases outside the gene matches. The full variable domain, completed using reference TRBV11-3 and TRBJ2-1, is EAGVVQSPRYKIIEKKQPVAFWCNPISGHNTLYWYLQNLGQGPELLIRYENEEAVDDSQLPKDRFSAERLKGVDSTLKIQPAELGDSAVYLCASSLGAGGNNEQFFGPGTRLTVL.

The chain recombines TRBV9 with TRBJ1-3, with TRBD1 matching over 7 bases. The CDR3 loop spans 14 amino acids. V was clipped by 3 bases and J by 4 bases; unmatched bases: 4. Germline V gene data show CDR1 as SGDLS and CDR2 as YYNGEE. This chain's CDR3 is CASSAQTGGNTIYF. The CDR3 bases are TGTGCCAGCAGCGCGCAGACAGGGGGAAACACCATATATTTT.

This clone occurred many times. CDR3: CAWGTSELYQETQYF. The CDR3 DNA reads TGTGCCTGGGGGACTAGCGAGTTGTACCAAGAGACCCAGTACTTC. The rearrangement links TRBV30 to TRBJ2-5; 10 bases line up with TRBD2. This CDR3 is built from 15 residues. Per germline, CDR1 GTSNPN and CDR2 SVGIG (reference sequence). V was pared by 5 bases and J by 0 bases, with 6 bases of the junction left unmatched.

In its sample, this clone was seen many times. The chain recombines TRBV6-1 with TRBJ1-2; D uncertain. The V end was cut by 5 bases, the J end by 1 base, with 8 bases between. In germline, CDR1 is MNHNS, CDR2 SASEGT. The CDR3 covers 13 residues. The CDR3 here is CASSRDINYGYTF. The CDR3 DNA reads TGTGCCAGCAGTAGAGATATTAACTATGGCTACACCTTC.

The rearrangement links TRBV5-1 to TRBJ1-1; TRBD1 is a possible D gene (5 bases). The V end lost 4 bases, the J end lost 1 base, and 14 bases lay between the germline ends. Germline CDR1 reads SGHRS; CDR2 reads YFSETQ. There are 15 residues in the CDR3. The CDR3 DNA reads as TGCGCCAGCAGCCCCCAGGGTACGGGGAACACTGAAGCTTTCTTT. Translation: CASSPQGTGNTEAFF.

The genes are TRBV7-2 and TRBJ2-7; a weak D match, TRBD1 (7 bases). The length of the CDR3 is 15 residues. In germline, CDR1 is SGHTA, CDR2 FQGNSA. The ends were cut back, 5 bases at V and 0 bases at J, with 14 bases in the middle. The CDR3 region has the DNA TGTGCCAGCAGCCTTTCAGGGGGGACCTCCTACGAGCAGTACTTC. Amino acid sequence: CASSLSGGTSYEQYF.

CDR3 in DNA: TGCGCCAGCAGTGAGTCAGGGCGGGCGTTAGCCAAAAACATTCAGTACTTC. Translated, it gives CASSESGRALAKNIQYF. This chain connects TRBV10-2 to TRBJ2-4; perhaps TRBD2 as D (5 bases). The V gene's germline CDR1 is WSHSY and CDR2 SAAADI. Deletions cut 0 bases from V and 0 bases from J, with 12 bases between. This CDR3 is built from 17 residues.

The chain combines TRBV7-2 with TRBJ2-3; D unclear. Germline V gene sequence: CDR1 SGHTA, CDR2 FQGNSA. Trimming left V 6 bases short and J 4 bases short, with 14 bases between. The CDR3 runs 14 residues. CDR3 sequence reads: CASRSANPADTQYF. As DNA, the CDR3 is TGTGCCAGCAGGTCAGCCAACCCCGCAGATACGCAGTATTTT. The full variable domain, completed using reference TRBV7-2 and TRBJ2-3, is GAGVSQSPSNKVTEKGKDVELRCDPISGHTALYWYRQSLGQGLEFLIYFQGNSAPDKSGLPSDRFSAERTGGSVSTLTIQRTQQEDSAVYLCASRSANPADTQYFGPGTRLTVL.

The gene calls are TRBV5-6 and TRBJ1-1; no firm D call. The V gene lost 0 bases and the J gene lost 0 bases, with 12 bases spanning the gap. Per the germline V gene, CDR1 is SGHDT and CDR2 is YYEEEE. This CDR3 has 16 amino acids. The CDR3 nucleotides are TGTGCCAGCAGCTTGGTTAATCGACACCTGAACACTGAAGCTTTCTTT. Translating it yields CASSLVNRHLNTEAFF.

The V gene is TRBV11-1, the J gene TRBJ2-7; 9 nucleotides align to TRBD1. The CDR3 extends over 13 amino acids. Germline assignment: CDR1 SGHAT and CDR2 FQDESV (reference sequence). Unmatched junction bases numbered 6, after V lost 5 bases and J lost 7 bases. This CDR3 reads CASSQDRGVEQYF. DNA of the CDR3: TGTGCCAGCAGCCAAGACAGGGGGGTGGAGCAGTACTTC.

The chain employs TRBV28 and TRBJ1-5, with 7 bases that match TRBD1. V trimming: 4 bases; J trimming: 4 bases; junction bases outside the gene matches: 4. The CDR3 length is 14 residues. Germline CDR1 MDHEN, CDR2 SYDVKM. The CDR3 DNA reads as TGTGCCAGCAGTTCAGGACAGGCAAATCAGCCCCAGCATTTT. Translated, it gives CASSSGQANQPQHF.

The CDR3 spells CASSVPASTDTQYF. The DNA of the CDR3 is TGTGCCAGCAGCGTACCAGCGTCCACAGATACGCAGTATTTT. The J gene is TRBJ2-3, the V gene TRBV9; D gene unclear. The CDR3 is made up of 14 amino acids. The V gene lost 1 base and the J gene lost 2 bases, with 8 bases spanning the gap. Germline CDR1 and CDR2: SGDLS and YYNGEE. Variable domain in full (rest from reference TRBV9 and TRBJ2-3): DSGVTQTPKHLITATGQRVTLRCSPRSGDLSVYWYQQSLDQGLQFLIQYYNGEERAKGNILERFSAQQFPDLHSELNLSSLELGDSALYFCASSVPASTDTQYFGPGTRLTVL.

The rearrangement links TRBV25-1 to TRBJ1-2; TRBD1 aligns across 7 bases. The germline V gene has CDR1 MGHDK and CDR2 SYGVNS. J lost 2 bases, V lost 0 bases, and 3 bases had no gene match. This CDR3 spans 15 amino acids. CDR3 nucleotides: TGTGCCAGCAGTGAATACGACAGGGAAAACTATGGCTACACCTTC. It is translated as CASSEYDRENYGYTF.

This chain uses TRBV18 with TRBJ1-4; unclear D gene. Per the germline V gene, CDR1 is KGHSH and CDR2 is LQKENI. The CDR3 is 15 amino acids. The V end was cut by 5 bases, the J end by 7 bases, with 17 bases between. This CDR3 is CASSINDAPSEKLFF. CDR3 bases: TGTGCCAGCTCAATCAATGATGCGCCATCTGAAAAACTGTTTTTT.

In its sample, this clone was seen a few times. The CDR3: CASSQVIAGGPAEQFF. In nucleotides, the CDR3 is TGTGCCAGCAGCCAAGTGATAGCGGGAGGGCCGGCTGAGCAGTTCTTC. The chain carries TRBV4-2 and TRBJ2-1; 11 bases fit TRBD2. The CDR3 runs to 16 residues. Germline V gene sequence: CDR1 LGHNA, CDR2 YNFKEQ. V lost 1 base to trimming and J lost 9 bases; unmatched junction nucleotides: 8.

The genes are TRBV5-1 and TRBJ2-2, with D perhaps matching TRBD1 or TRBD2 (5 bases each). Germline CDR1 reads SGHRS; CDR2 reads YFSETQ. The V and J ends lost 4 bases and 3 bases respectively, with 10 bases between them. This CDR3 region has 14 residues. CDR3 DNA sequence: TGCGCCAGCAGCATTGGGACCGACACCGGGGAGCTGTTTTTT. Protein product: CASSIGTDTGELFF.

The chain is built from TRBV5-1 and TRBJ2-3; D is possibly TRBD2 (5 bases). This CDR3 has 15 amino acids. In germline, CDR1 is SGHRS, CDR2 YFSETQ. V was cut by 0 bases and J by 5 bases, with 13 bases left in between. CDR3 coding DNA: TGCGCCAGCAGCTTGGCTAGAGGGAGAGGAGATACGCAGTATTTT. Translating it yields CASSLARGRGDTQYF.

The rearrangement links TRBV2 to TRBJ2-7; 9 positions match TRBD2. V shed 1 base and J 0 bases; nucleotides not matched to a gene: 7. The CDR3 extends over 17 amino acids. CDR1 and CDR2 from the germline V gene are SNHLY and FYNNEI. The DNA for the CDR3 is TGTGCCAGCAGTGAAGGACTTGCTAGCGGGATCTCCTACGAGCAGTACTTC. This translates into CASSEGLASGISYEQYF.

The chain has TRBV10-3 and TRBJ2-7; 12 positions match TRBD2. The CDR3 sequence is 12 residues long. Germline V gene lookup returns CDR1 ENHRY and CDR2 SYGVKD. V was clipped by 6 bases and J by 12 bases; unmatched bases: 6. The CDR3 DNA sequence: TGTGCCATCAGCGCTAGCGGGAGGGCCTGGTACTTC. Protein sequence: CAISASGRAWYF.